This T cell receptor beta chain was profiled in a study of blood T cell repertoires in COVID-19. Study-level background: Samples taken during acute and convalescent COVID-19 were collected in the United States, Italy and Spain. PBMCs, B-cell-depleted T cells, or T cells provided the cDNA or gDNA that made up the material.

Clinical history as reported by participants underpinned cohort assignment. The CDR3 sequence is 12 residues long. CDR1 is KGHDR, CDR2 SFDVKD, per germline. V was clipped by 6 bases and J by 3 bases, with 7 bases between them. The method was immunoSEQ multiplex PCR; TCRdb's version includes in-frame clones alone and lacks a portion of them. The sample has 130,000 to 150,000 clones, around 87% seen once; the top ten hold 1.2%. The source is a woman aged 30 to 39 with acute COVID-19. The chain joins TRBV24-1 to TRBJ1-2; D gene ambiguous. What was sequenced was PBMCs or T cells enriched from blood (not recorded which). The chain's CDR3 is CATSRDYYGYTF. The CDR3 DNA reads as TGTGCCACCAGTCGAGATTACTATGGCTACACCTTC.